The rows below give T cell receptor beta chains drawn from one sample of a study of spatial heterogeneity in lung cancer. TCRdb ran MiXCR on the 5' RACE reads and lists one entry per CDR3 protein. This table has some 100,000 distinct CDR3 sequences, approximately 4% appearing once. The sample consisted of lung tumor tissue, taken at surgery. The receptors were sampled from a male donor with early-stage non-small cell lung cancer. The CDR3 runs from the conserved cysteine through the conserved F or W. D genes are given only for firm matches. Clone size is not always given. Where it is, it says once, few, many or a class for expanded clones.

D gene | J gene | clone size | V gene | CDR3 protein | CDR3 DNA
- | TRBJ1-1 | many | TRBV6-5 | CASSYAYRARNTEAFF | TGTGCCAGCAGTTACGCCTACAGGGCCCGGAACACTGAAGCTTTCTTT
- | TRBJ2-5 | - | TRBV11-2 | CVSSPWVNYQETQYF | TGTGTCAGCAGCCCCTGGGTTAATTACCAAGAGACCCAGTACTTC
TRBD2 | TRBJ2-7 | many | TRBV28 | CASRSAGISEEQYF | TGTGCCAGCAGATCAGCGGGGATCTCTGAAGAGCAGTACTTC
- | TRBJ2-2 | many | TRBV12-3/TRBV12-4 | CASSWGGGELFF | TGTGCCAGCAGTTGGGGCGGCGGGGAGCTGTTTTTT
- | TRBJ2-7 | - | TRBV20-1 | CSAPGGSGTPYEQYF | TGCAGTGCGCCGGGGGGCAGCGGGACCCCCTACGAGCAGTACTTC
TRBD2 | TRBJ2-3 | - | TRBV20-1 | CSARDDRAGGRREDTQYF | TGCAGTGCTAGAGATGATCGAGCGGGAGGGCGGCGGGAAGATACGCAGTATTTT
- | TRBJ2-1 | - | TRBV7-9 | CPSSLLDNEQFF | TGTCCCAGCAGCTTACTGGACAATGAGCAGTTCTTC
- | TRBJ2-2 | - | TRBV7-9 | CASSLRYGITGELFF | TGTGCCAGCTCTCTACGTTACGGTATCACCGGGGAGCTGTTTTTT
TRBD2 | TRBJ2-7 | many | TRBV28 | CASSRLAGGGEQYF | TGTGCCAGCAGTCGACTAGCGGGAGGGGGTGAGCAGTACTTC
- | TRBJ2-2 | - | TRBV7-9 | CASSLTTGLWTGELFF | TGTGCCAGCAGCTTAACAACAGGTCTTTGGACCGGGGAGCTGTTTTTT
- | TRBJ2-5 | many | TRBV28 | CASSLPSRETQYF | TGTGCCAGCAGTTTACCTAGTCGCGAGACCCAGTACTTC
- | TRBJ1-4 | many | TRBV5-1 | CASSWTVDDEKLFF | TGCGCCAGCAGCTGGACAGTAGATGATGAAAAACTGTTTTTT
- | TRBJ1-5 | many | TRBV4-2 | CASSQSHVREPQHF | TGTGCCAGCAGCCAATCCCACGTCCGGGAGCCCCAGCATTTT
- | TRBJ2-3 | many | TRBV11-2 | CASSLERITDTQYF | TGTGCCAGCAGCTTAGAACGGATTACAGATACGCAGTATTTT
- | TRBJ1-1 | few | TRBV6-5 | CASRRDGNTEAFF | TGTGCCAGCAGGAGGGATGGAAACACTGAAGCTTTCTTT
TRBD2 | TRBJ2-1 | many | TRBV12-3/TRBV12-4 | CASSLSGSAYNEQFF | TGTGCCAGCAGTTTAAGCGGGAGTGCCTACAATGAGCAGTTCTTC
TRBD2 | TRBJ2-1 | - | TRBV7-9 | CASSSLRGLAYEQFF | TGTGCCAGCAGCTCGCTCCGTGGACTAGCCTATGAGCAGTTCTTC
- | TRBJ1-4 | many | TRBV4-1 | CASSQGPGHKNEKLFF | TGCGCCAGCAGCCAAGGGCCGGGACATAAAAATGAAAAACTGTTTTTT
- | TRBJ1-1 | many | TRBV28 | CASSSWGNTEAFF | TGTGCCAGCAGTTCATGGGGGAACACTGAAGCTTTCTTT
- | TRBJ2-5 | many | TRBV6-5 | CASSYGGTAGSAQYF | TGTGCCAGCAGTTACGGAGGGACGGCCGGGTCGGCCCAGTACTTC
- | TRBJ1-5 | many | TRBV6-5 | CASSTVGGQPQHF | TGTGCCAGCAGTACGGTCGGAGGCCAGCCCCAGCATTTT
- | TRBJ1-6 | many | TRBV6-5 | CASTTIPMGSPLHF | TGTGCCAGCACCACCATCCCAATGGGTTCACCCCTCCACTTT
TRBD2 | TRBJ2-1 | many | TRBV12-3/TRBV12-4 | CASSLGLAPVDNEQFF | TGTGCCAGCAGTTTGGGACTAGCGCCGGTGGACAATGAGCAGTTCTTC
- | TRBJ2-5 | many | TRBV5-1 | CASTPADLGAETQYF | TGCGCCAGCACCCCAGCCGATCTTGGGGCAGAGACCCAGTACTTC
- | TRBJ2-1 | many | TRBV7-9 | CASSKDSPSGYNEQFF | TGTGCCAGCAGTAAAGACTCCCCCTCGGGGTACAATGAGCAGTTCTTC
TRBD2 | TRBJ2-1 | many | TRBV3-1 | CASSQDWLAGDHEQFF | TGTGCCAGCAGCCAAGATTGGCTAGCGGGAGACCATGAGCAGTTCTTC
TRBD2 | TRBJ2-7 | many | TRBV6-2/TRBV6-3 | CASSFNPGRGTTYEQYF | TGTGCCAGCAGTTTCAACCCGGGTCGCGGGACTACCTACGAGCAGTACTTC
TRBD2 | TRBJ2-2 | many | TRBV4-1 | CASSQSLAGGTGELFF | TGCGCCAGCAGCCAGTCGCTAGCGGGAGGCACCGGGGAGCTGTTTTTT
TRBD2 | TRBJ2-3 | many | TRBV27 | CASSSGLAGGTDTQYF | TGTGCCAGCAGTTCGGGACTAGCGGGGGGCACAGATACGCAGTATTTT